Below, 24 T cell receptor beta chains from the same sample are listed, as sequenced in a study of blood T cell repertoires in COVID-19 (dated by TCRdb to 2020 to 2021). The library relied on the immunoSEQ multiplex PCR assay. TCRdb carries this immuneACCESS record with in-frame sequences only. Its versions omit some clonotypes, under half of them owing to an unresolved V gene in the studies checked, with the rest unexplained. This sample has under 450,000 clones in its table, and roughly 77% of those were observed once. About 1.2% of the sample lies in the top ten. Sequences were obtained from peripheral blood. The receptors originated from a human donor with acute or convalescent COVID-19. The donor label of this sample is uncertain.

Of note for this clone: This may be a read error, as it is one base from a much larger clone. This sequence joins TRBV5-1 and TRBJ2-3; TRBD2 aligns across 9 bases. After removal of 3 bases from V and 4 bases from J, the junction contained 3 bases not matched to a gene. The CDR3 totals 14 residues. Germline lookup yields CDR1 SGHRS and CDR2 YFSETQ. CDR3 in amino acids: CASSWGGGADTQYF. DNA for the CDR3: TGCGCCAGCAGCTGGGGCGGGGGGGCAGATACGCAGTATTTT.

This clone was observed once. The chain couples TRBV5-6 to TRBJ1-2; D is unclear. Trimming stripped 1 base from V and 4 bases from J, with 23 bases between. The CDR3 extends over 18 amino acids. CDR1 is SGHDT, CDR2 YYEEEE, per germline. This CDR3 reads CASSLNLGNSGPLYGYTF. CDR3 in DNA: TGTGCCAGCAGCTTGAATCTCGGGAACAGTGGACCGCTCTATGGCTACACCTTC. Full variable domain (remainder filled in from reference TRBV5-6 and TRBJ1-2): DAGVTQSPTHLIKTRGQQVTLRCSPKSGHDTVSWYQQALGQGPQFIFQYYEEEERQRGNFPDRFSGHQFPNYSSELNVNALLLGDSALYLCASSLNLGNSGPLYGYTFGSGTRLTVV.

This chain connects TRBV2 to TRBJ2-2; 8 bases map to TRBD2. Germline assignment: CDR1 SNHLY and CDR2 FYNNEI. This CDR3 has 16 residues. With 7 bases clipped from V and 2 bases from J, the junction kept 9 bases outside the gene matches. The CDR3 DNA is TGTGCCAGCAAACACTCGGGGGGGACTAACACCGGGGAGCTGTTTTTT. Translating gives CASKHSGGTNTGELFF.

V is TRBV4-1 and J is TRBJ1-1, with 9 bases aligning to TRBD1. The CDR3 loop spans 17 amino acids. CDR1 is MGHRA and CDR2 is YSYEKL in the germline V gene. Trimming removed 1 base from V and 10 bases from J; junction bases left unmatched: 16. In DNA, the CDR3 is TGCGCCAGCAGCCAAGTCGGGACAGGGTCTTTGTCCGGAGGAGCTTTCTTT. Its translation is CASSQVGTGSLSGGAFF.

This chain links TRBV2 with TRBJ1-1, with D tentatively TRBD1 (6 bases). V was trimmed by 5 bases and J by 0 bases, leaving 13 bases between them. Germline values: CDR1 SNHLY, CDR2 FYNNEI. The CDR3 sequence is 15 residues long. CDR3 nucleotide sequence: TGTGCCAGCAGTCTCGAACAGGGCATGAACACTGAAGCTTTCTTT. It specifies CASSLEQGMNTEAFF.

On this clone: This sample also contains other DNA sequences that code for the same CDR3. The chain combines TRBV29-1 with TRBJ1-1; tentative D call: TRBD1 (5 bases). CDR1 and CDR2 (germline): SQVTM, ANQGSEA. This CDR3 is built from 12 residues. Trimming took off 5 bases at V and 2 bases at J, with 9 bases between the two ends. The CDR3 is CSVKQGNTEAFF. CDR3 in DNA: TGCAGCGTTAAGCAGGGTAACACTGAAGCTTTCTTT. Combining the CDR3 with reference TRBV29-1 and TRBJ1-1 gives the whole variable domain SAVISQKPSRDICQRGTSLTIQCQVDSQVTMMFWYRQQPGQSLTLIATANQGSEATYESGFVIDKFPISRPNLTFSTLTVSNMSPEDSSIYLCSVKQGNTEAFFGQGTRLTVV.

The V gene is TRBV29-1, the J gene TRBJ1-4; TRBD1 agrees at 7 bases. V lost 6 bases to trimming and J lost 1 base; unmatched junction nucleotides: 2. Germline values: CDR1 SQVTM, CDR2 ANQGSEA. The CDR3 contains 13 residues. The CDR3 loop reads CSVRQGTNEKLFF. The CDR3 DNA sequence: TGCAGCGTGAGACAGGGAACTAATGAAAAACTGTTTTTT.

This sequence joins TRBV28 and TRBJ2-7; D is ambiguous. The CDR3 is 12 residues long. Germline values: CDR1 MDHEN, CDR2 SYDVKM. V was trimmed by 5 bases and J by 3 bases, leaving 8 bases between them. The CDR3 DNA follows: TGTGCCAGCAGTCTCGGAGACTACGAGCAGTACTTC. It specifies CASSLGDYEQYF.

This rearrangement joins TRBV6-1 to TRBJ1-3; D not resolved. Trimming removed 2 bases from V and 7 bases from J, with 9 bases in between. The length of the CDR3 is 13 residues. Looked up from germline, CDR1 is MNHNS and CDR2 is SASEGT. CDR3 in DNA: TGTGCCAGCAGTGAAATAGGAGCGAACACCATATATTTT. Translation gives CASSEIGANTIYF.

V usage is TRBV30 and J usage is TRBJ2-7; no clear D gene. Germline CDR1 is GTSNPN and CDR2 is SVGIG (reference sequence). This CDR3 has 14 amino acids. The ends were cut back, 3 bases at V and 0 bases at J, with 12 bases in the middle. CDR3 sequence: CAWRQQQSSYEQYF. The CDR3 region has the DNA TGTGCCTGGAGACAGCAGCAAAGCTCCTACGAGCAGTACTTC.

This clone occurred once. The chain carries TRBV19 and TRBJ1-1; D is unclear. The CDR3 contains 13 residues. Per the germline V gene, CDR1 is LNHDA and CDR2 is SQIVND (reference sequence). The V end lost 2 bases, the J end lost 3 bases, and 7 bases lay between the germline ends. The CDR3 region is CASSIYGDTEAFF. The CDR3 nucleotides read TGTGCCAGTAGTATATACGGGGACACTGAAGCTTTCTTT. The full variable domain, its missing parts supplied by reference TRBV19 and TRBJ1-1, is DGGITQSPKYLFRKEGQNVTLSCEQNLNHDAMYWYRQDPGQGLRLIYYSQIVNDFQKGDIAEGYSVSREKKESFPLTVTSAQKNPTAFYLCASSIYGDTEAFFGQGTRLTVV.

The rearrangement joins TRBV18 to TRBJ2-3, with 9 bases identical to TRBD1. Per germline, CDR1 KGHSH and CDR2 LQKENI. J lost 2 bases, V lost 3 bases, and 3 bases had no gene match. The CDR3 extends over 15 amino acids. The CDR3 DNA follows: TGTGCCAGCTCACCCGGGACAGGGAACACAGATACGCAGTATTTT. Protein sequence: CASSPGTGNTDTQYF.

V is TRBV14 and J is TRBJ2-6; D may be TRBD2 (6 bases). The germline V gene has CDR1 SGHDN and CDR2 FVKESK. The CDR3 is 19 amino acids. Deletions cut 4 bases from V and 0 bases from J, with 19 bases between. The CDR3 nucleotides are TGTGCCAGCAGCCGTATCATTTCGGGACTGCACTCTGGGGCCAACGTCCTGACTTTC. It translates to CASSRIISGLHSGANVLTF.

The CDR3 DNA sequence: TGTGCCTGGGCCCGGGACAGTCTTTCCTACGAGCAGTACTTC. It codes for CAWARDSLSYEQYF. The chain uses TRBV30 and TRBJ2-7; 7 nucleotides agree with TRBD1. Germline V gives CDR1 GTSNPN, CDR2 SVGIG (reference sequence). V shed 5 bases, J shed 1 base, and the junction held 8 bases outside the gene matches. This CDR3 spans 14 amino acids.

In DNA, the CDR3 is TGTGCCAGCAGTTTAAACGGACAGCCCACCGGGGAGCTGTTTTTT. Its protein product is CASSLNGQPTGELFF. This sequence joins TRBV27 and TRBJ2-2, with TRBD1 as a possible D gene (6 bases). The CDR3 runs to 15 residues. Trimming removed 2 bases from V and 4 bases from J, with 11 bases in between. The germline V gene has CDR1 MNHEY and CDR2 SMNVEV (reference sequence).

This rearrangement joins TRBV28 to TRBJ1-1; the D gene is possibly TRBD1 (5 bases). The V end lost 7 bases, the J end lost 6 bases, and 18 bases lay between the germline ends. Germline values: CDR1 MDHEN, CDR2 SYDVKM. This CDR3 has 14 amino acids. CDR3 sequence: CASTLGPGRAEAFF. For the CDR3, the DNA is TGTGCCAGCACCCTGGGTCCAGGGAGGGCTGAAGCTTTCTTT.

CDR3 loop: CASSGQRDYGYTF. In nucleotides, the CDR3 is TGTGCCAGCAGTGGACAACGTGACTATGGCTACACCTTC. The V gene is TRBV6-1, the J gene TRBJ1-2; D call uncertain. The CDR3 sequence is 13 residues long. Deletions cut 4 bases from V and 3 bases from J, with 9 bases between. Per the germline V gene, CDR1 is MNHNS and CDR2 is SASEGT.

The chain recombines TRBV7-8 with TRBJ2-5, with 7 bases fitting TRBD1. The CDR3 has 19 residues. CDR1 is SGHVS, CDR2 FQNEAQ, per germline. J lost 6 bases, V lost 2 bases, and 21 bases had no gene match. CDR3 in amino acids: CASSLSSLFRDSPGKTQYF. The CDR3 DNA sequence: TGTGCCAGCAGCTTAAGTAGTCTGTTTCGGGACAGCCCGGGAAAGACCCAGTACTTC.

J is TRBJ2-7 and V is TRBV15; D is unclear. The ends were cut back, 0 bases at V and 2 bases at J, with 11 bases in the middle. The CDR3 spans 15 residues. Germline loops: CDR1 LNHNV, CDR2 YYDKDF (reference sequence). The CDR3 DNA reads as TGTGCCACCAGCAGAGATTACAGCCAGACCTACGAGCAGTACTTC. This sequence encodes CATSRDYSQTYEQYF.

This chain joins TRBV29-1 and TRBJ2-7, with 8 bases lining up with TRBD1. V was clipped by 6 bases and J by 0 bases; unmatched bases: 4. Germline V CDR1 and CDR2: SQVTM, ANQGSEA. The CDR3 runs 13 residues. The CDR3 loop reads CSVGTGSSYEQYF. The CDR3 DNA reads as TGCAGCGTCGGGACAGGTTCCTCCTACGAGCAGTACTTC.

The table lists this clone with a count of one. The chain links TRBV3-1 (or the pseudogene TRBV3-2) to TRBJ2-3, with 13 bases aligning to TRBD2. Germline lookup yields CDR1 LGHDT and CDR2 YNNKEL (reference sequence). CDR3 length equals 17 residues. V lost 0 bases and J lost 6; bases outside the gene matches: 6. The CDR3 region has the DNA TGTGCCAGCAGCCAAGATGGCACTAGCGGGAGGGCCGATACGCAGTATTTT. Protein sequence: CASSQDGTSGRADTQYF.

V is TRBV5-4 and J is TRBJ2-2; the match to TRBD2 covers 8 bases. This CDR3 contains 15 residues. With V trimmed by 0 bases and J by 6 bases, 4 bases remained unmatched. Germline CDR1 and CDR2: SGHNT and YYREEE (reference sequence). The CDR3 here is CASSLGAGASGELFF. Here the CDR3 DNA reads TGTGCCAGCAGCTTGGGAGCGGGAGCCTCCGGGGAGCTGTTTTTT.

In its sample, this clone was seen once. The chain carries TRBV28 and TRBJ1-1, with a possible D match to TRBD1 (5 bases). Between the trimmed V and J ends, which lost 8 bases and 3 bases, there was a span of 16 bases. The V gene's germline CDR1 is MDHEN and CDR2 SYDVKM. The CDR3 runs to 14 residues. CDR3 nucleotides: TGTGCCAGCCGAAACGGGGGGTGGGACACTGAAGCTTTCTTT. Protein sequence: CASRNGGWDTEAFF. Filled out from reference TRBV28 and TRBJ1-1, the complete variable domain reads DVKVTQSSRYLVKRTGEKVFLECVQDMDHENMFWYRQDPGLGLRLIYFSYDVKMKEKGDIPEGYSVSREKKERFSLILESASTNQTSMYLCASRNGGWDTEAFFGQGTRLTVV.

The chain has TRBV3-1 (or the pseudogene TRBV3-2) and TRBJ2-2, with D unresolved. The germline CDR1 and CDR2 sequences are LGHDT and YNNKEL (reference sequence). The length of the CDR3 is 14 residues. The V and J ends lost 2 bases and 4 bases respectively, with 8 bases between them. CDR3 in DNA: TGTGCCAGCAGCCAAAGACTGAGCACCGGGGAGCTGTTTTTT. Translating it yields CASSQRLSTGELFF.